This T cell receptor (beta chain) is from a study of T-cell reconstitution after alpha-beta-depleted transplantation in children. This clonotype was seen a handful of times. Researchers prepared the TCRbeta library using unique molecular identifiers, the study reports. TCRdb re-analysed the PCR reads in MiXCR, keeping a single row per CDR3 protein. The repertoire has 450,000 to 600,000 distinct CDR3 sequences, around 19% of them found once; the top ten carry more than 2.5%. This sequence was found in a human donor who donated a stem cell graft to a child with acute lymphoblastic leukemia. The starting material was PBMCs from the stem cell graft donor, obtained from the stem cell graft.

The CDR3 protein is CASSFLGLRAFF. The DNA for the CDR3 is TGTGCCAGCAGCTTTTTAGGACTACGGGCGTTCTTC. The chain joins TRBV7-8 to TRBJ2-1, with D tentatively TRBD2 (6 bases). V lost 3 bases, J lost 15 bases, and 15 bases lay in between. The CDR3 has 12 amino acids. CDR1 SGHVS and CDR2 FQNEAQ come from the germline V gene.